This entry lists 9 T cell receptor beta chains sequenced from one sample in a study of regulatory T cells in long-lasting Graves disease. Time point indicated: newly diagnosed GD, antithyroid drugs for less than 3 months. Construction of the TCR library relied on RNA isolated from PBMCs. Through Arm-PCR of CDR3 regions and iRepertoire HTBI primers, TCR beta libraries were built. TCRdb used MiXCR to reprocess the multiplex PCR reads, holding one entry per CDR3 protein. Among roughly 420,000 distinct CDR3 sequences, roughly 15% were seen once, and the ten largest hold approximately 17%. These data were also filed under a second study, of T cells in Graves' hyperthyroidism and ophthalmopathy.

The material was peripheral blood mononuclear cells (PBMCs), obtained at new diagnosis, from a patient treated with antithyroid drugs. The source is a woman between 50 and 59 years old with Graves disease.

The table lists this clonotype with a count of one. The chain combines TRBV5-8 with TRBJ2-1; weak D call: TRBD1 (6 bases). In germline, CDR1 is SGHTS, CDR2 YDEGEE. The CDR3 spans 14 residues. V lost 6 bases, J lost 5 bases, and 15 bases lay in between. CDR3 DNA: TGTGCCAGCACTAGGGGGACAAATAACAATGAGCAGTTCTTC. Residues: CASTRGTNNNEQFF.

The CDR3 region has the DNA TGTGCCAGCAGCTTCAGGGGTGCCCCCCGGTATGGCTACACCTTC. This gives the protein CASSFRGAPRYGYTF. J is TRBJ1-2 and V is TRBV7-9; possibly TRBD1 for D (6 bases). Per the germline V gene, CDR1 is SEHNR and CDR2 is FQNEAQ (reference sequence). The CDR3 contains 15 residues. The V end was cut by 3 bases, the J end by 5 bases, with 16 bases between.

The V and J genes are TRBV9 and TRBJ1-1; D remains ambiguous. CDR1 is SGDLS, CDR2 YYNGEE, per germline. This CDR3 has 14 residues. V gave up 0 bases and J gave up 1 base, with 7 bases separating them. This chain's CDR3 is CASSVGTTNTEAFF. For the CDR3, the DNA is TGTGCCAGCAGCGTAGGTACCACGAACACTGAAGCTTTCTTT.

This clonotype occurred a few times. The chain employs TRBV9 and TRBJ2-1; D is perhaps TRBD1 or TRBD2 (6 bases each). The CDR3 contains 16 residues. Germline CDR1 and CDR2: SGDLS and YYNGEE. Trimming shortened V by 7 bases and J by 6 bases, and 23 bases separated the two germline ends. CDR3 sequence (DNA): TGTGCCAGCTGGGAAGGAAGGGGGGCCCCCTCCAATGAGCAGTTCTTC. Translation: CASWEGRGAPSNEQFF.

This clonotype was detected many times. This chain joins TRBV27 and TRBJ1-4, with 9 nucleotides matching TRBD1. Trimming took 2 bases from V and 7 from J; bases not matched to a gene: 5. The CDR3 is 15 residues long. CDR1 and CDR2 from the germline V gene are MNHEY and SMNVEV (reference sequence). The CDR3 bases are TGTGCCAGCAGTTTAGGGACAGGGAGGAGTGAAAAACTGTTTTTT. Its translation is CASSLGTGRSEKLFF. The full variable domain, its missing parts supplied by reference TRBV27 and TRBJ1-4, is EAQVTQNPRYLITVTGKKLTVTCSQNMNHEYMSWYRQDPGLGLRQIYYSMNVEVTDKGDVPEGYKVSRKEKRNFPLILESPSPNQTSLYFCASSLGTGRSEKLFFGSGTQLSVL.

This clonotype showed up just a few times. The rearrangement joins TRBV12-5 to TRBJ2-1; D unresolved. The CDR3 has 12 residues. The germline V and J ends were trimmed by 7 bases and 1 base, with 5 bases remaining between them. The germline V gene encodes CDR1 LGHNT and CDR2 FRNRAP. For the CDR3, the DNA is TGTGCTAGTGCCCCATCCTACAATGAGCAGTTCTTC. Translation: CASAPSYNEQFF.

This clonotype was seen repeatedly, ten times or more. The J gene is TRBJ2-5, the V gene TRBV10-3; TRBD1 agrees at 9 bases. The CDR3 consists of 15 residues. Germline-derived CDR1 and CDR2 are ENHRY and SYGVKD. V shed 5 bases, J shed 3 bases, and the junction held 7 bases outside the gene matches. The CDR3 is CAISRTGEGEETQYF. As DNA, the CDR3 is TGTGCCATCAGTAGGACAGGGGAGGGTGAAGAGACCCAGTACTTC.

This clonotype has at least ten counts. The chain uses TRBV9 and TRBJ2-3; 9 bases are a match to TRBD2. J lost 6 bases, V lost 4 bases, and 9 bases had no gene match. The CDR3 contains 15 residues. Germline CDR1 reads SGDLS; CDR2 reads YYNGEE. Written as DNA, the CDR3 is TGTGCCAGCAGCAGTAGCGGGAGCTTGTTTGATACGCAGTATTTT. This encodes CASSSSGSLFDTQYF. Full variable domain (outside the CDR3, taken from reference TRBV9 and TRBJ2-3): DSGVTQTPKHLITATGQRVTLRCSPRSGDLSVYWYQQSLDQGLQFLIQYYNGEERAKGNILERFSAQQFPDLHSELNLSSLELGDSALYFCASSSSGSLFDTQYFGPGTRLTVL.

This clonotype appeared many times. The V call is TRBV27, the J call TRBJ2-7; no clear D gene. Germline CDR1 and CDR2: MNHEY and SMNVEV (reference sequence). V dropped 3 bases and J dropped 3 bases, with 18 bases sitting between them. The CDR3 runs to 16 residues. CDR3 in amino acids: CASSFTRSVGFYEQYF. The CDR3 bases are TGTGCCAGCAGTTTCACTCGTTCGGTAGGATTCTACGAGCAGTACTTC.